The 16 T cell receptor beta chains presented below share a single source sample, sequenced in a study of cytomegalovirus exposure and HLA in healthy donors (dated 2017 in TCRdb). Libraries were built with the immunoSEQ multiplex PCR assay. The multiplex PCR relied on a mix of 60 forward primers for TCR Vbeta segments and 13 reverse primers for TCR Jbeta segments. TCRdb limited this immuneACCESS table to in-frame rearrangements with V and J called. A share of clones is missing; checked studies link under half to unresolved V genes, and the rest is unexplained. This sample's table contains 60,000 to 100,000 clones. The top ten clonotypes cover about 4.2% of the sample. The sequencing sample was made of PBMCs. The receptors come from a man aged 25-45 years in good health and CMV-seronegative.

The chain has TRBV19 and TRBJ2-5, with D perhaps TRBD1 (5 bases). The V gene lost 3 bases and the J gene lost 5 bases, with 19 bases spanning the gap. The CDR3 length is 16 residues. In germline, CDR1 is LNHDA, CDR2 SQIVND (reference sequence). The CDR3 loop reads CASSMLGSGLRETQYF. The CDR3 nucleotides read TGTGCCAGTAGTATGTTGGGCTCAGGGCTACGCGAGACCCAGTACTTC.

This sequence joins TRBV4-2 and TRBJ2-5; no reliable D call. V was shortened by 0 bases and J by 1 base, with 3 bases between the two germline ends. This CDR3 is 13 amino acids long. From germline, CDR1 is LGHNA and CDR2 YNFKEQ. CDR3 in amino acids: CASSQDRQETQYF. The DNA for the CDR3 is TGTGCCAGCAGCCAAGATCGCCAAGAGACCCAGTACTTC.

The chain couples TRBV4-3 to TRBJ2-3, with 11 bases identical to TRBD2. CDR3 length equals 16 residues. Germline V CDR1 and CDR2: LGHNA, YSLEER. Germline trimming cut 4 bases from V and 6 bases from J; bases unmatched to any gene: 9. DNA for the CDR3: TGCGCCAGCAGCCTCCGACTAGCGGGAACTAGGGATACGCAGTATTTT. Encoded protein: CASSLRLAGTRDTQYF.

V is TRBV29-1 and J is TRBJ2-3; TRBD2 matches at 8 bases. The CDR3 length is 13 residues. V lost 7 bases and J lost 5; bases outside the gene matches: 8. Germline V gene lookup returns CDR1 SQVTM and CDR2 ANQGSEA. The CDR3 DNA sequence: TGCAGCGCGGGACTAGATTTGCTAGATACGCAGTATTTT. Amino acids: CSAGLDLLDTQYF.

The chain combines TRBV2 with TRBJ1-1, with a tentative D call TRBD1 (5 bases). Germline CDR1 and CDR2: SNHLY and FYNNEI. V was pared by 6 bases and J by 14 bases, with 16 bases between. This CDR3 comprises 11 residues. The CDR3 region has the DNA TGTGCCAGCAGCGCTACAGGAAGACACTTCTTT. It specifies CASSATGRHFF.

The genes are TRBV5-1 and TRBJ2-5; 10 bases line up with TRBD2. With 2 bases clipped from V and 2 bases from J, the junction kept 6 bases outside the gene matches. Germline V gene lookup returns CDR1 SGHRS and CDR2 YFSETQ. This CDR3 has 16 amino acids. The CDR3 spells CASSFLAGAFQETQYF. CDR3 DNA: TGCGCCAGCAGCTTCCTAGCGGGGGCCTTTCAAGAGACCCAGTACTTC.

V is TRBV4-1 and J is TRBJ2-3; D perhaps matches TRBD2 (6 bases). This CDR3 has 14 residues. CDR1 is MGHRA and CDR2 is YSYEKL in the germline V gene. The V end was cut by 0 bases, the J end by 3 bases, with 7 bases between. In DNA form, the CDR3 reads TGCGCCAGCAGCCAAGATGGGGGGACAGATACGCAGTATTTT. Its translation is CASSQDGGTDTQYF.

The chain joins TRBV30 to TRBJ2-3; 8 positions match TRBD2. Trimming took 4 bases from V and 5 from J; bases not matched to a gene: 11. CDR3 length: 15 amino acids. Looked up from germline, CDR1 is GTSNPN and CDR2 is SVGIG (reference sequence). The CDR3 coding sequence is TGTGCCTGGACGACTCTAGCGGGTCGGCGAGATACGCAGTATTTT. This encodes CAWTTLAGRRDTQYF.

The V call is TRBV29-1, the J call TRBJ1-5; D gene unclear. CDR1 is SQVTM, CDR2 ANQGSEA, per germline. The germline V and J ends were trimmed by 7 bases and 5 bases, with 15 bases remaining between them. This CDR3 is built from 13 residues. CDR3 sequence: CSAATGIDQPQHF. In DNA form, the CDR3 reads TGCAGCGCCGCGACGGGAATCGATCAGCCCCAGCATTTT.

The V gene is TRBV29-1, the J gene TRBJ1-2; TRBD1 agrees at 9 bases. The CDR3 is 11 residues long. Germline values: CDR1 SQVTM, CDR2 ANQGSEA. Unmatched junction bases numbered 3, after V lost 7 bases and J lost 6 bases. DNA of the CDR3: TGCAGCGGACAGGGGGGGGATGGCTACACCTTC. Amino acids: CSGQGGDGYTF.

The rearrangement joins TRBV9 to TRBJ2-5; D call uncertain. From germline, CDR1 is SGDLS and CDR2 YYNGEE. Trimming cost V 0 bases and J 7 bases, with 13 bases left between them. The length of the CDR3 is 14 residues. The chain's CDR3 is CASSVGEERGTQYF. The CDR3, as DNA: TGTGCCAGCAGCGTAGGAGAAGAGCGAGGGACCCAGTACTTC.

The V call is TRBV6-5, the J call TRBJ1-2; D is perhaps TRBD1 (5 bases). Germline V lookup: CDR1 MNHEY, CDR2 SVGAGI. V lost 4 bases and J lost 8, with 8 bases in between. The CDR3 is made up of 11 amino acids. CDR3 region: CASSSGRGYTF. The DNA for the CDR3 is TGTGCCAGCAGTTCAGGGCGCGGCTACACCTTC.

V is TRBV6-6 and J is TRBJ2-6; D possibly corresponds to TRBD2 (5 bases). V lost 5 bases and J lost 0, with 5 bases in between. Germline-derived CDR1 and CDR2 are MNHNY and SVGAGI (reference sequence). The CDR3 has 14 amino acids. Here the CDR3 reads CASSGSSGANVLTF. The DNA of the CDR3 is TGTGCCAGCAGTGGGAGCTCTGGGGCCAACGTCCTGACTTTC.

The CDR3 sequence: CASSTSANYGYTF. In nucleotides, the CDR3 is TGTGCCAGCAGTACCTCGGCTAACTATGGCTACACCTTC. The chain recombines TRBV7-9 with TRBJ1-2; D remains ambiguous. The CDR3 consists of 13 residues. The V end was cut by 6 bases, the J end by 0 bases, with 8 bases between. Germline-derived CDR1 and CDR2 are SEHNR and FQNEAQ (reference sequence).

The genes are TRBV13 and TRBJ1-2, with 10 nucleotides matching TRBD1. This CDR3 contains 16 residues. Germline V CDR1 and CDR2: PRHDT, FYEKMQ (reference sequence). V was pared by 5 bases and J by 8 bases, with 14 bases of the junction left unmatched. CDR3 amino acids: CASSRPTGGGIRGYTF. CDR3 in DNA: TGTGCCAGCAGCAGGCCGACAGGGGGCGGAATACGAGGCTACACCTTC.

The rearrangement uses TRBV4-2 and TRBJ2-7; 9 bases are shared with TRBD2. The CDR3 totals 15 residues. After removal of 5 bases from V and 5 bases from J, the junction contained 10 bases not matched to a gene. Germline-derived CDR1 and CDR2 are LGHNA and YNFKEQ. The CDR3 DNA follows: TGTGCCAGCAGCTACGGCGGGAGGGCCGGCAACGAGCAGTACTTC. The encoded protein is CASSYGGRAGNEQYF.